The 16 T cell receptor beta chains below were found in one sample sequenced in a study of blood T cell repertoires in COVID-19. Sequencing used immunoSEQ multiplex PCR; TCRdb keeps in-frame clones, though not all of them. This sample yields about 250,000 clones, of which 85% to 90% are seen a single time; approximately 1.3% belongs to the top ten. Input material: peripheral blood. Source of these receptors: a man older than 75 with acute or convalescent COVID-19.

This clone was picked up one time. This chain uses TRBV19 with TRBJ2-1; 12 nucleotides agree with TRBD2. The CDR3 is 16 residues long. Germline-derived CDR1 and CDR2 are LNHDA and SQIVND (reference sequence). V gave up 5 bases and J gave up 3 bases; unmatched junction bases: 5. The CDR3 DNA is TGTGCCAGTAGTTACACTAGCGGGAGGCTCTACAATGAGCAGTTCTTC. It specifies CASSYTSGRLYNEQFF.

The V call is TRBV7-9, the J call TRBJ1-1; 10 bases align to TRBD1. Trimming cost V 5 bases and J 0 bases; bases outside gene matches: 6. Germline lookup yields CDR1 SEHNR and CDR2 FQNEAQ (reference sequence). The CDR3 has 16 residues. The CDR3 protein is CASSPRGQGMNTEAFF. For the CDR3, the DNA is TGTGCCAGCAGCCCAAGGGGACAGGGGATGAACACTGAAGCTTTCTTT.

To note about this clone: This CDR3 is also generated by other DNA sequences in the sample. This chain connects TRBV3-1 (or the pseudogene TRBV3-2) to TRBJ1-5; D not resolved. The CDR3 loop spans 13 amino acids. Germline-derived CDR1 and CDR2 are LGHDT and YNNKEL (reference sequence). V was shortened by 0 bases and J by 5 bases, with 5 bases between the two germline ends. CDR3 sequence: CASSQDGDQPQHF. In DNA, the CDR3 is TGTGCCAGCAGCCAAGACGGGGATCAGCCCCAGCATTTT.

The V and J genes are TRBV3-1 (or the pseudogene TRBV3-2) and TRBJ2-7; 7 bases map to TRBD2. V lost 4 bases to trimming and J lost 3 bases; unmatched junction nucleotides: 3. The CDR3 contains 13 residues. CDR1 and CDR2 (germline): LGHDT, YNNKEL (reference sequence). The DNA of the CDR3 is TGTGCCAGCAGCCGCCGGGAGGACTACGAGCAGTACTTC. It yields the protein CASSRREDYEQYF.

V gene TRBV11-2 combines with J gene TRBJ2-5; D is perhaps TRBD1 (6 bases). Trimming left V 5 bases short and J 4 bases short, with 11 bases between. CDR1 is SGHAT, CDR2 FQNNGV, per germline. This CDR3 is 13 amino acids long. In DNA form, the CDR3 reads TGTGCCAGCAGCACAGGGAATCGAGAGACCCAGTACTTC. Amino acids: CASSTGNRETQYF.

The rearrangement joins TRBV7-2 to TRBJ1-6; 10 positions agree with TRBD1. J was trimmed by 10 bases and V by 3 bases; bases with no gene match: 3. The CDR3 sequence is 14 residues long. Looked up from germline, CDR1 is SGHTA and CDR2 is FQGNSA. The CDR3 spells CASSFRDRGSPLHF. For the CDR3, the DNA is TGTGCCAGCAGCTTCCGGGACAGGGGATCACCCCTCCACTTT.

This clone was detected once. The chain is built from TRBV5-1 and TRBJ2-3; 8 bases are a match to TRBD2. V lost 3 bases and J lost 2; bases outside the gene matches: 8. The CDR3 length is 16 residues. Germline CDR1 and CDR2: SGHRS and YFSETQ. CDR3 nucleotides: TGCGCCAGCAGCTCCCGGGGGGGACGGAACACAGATACGCAGTATTTT. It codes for CASSSRGGRNTDTQYF.

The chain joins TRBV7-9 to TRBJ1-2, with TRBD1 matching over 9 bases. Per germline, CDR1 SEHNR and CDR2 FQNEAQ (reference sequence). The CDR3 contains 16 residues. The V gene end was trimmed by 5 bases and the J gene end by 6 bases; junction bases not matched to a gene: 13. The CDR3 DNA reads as TGTGCCAGCAGCCCGGCGGGGACAGGGCTCTTTAATGGCTACACCTTC. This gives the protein CASSPAGTGLFNGYTF.

CDR3 amino acids: CASSFLLAGGEEVYNEQFF. The CDR3 DNA is TGTGCCAGCAGTTTCTTACTAGCGGGAGGAGAAGAAGTATACAATGAGCAGTTCTTC. The chain joins TRBV28 to TRBJ2-1, with 12 bases identical to TRBD2. The germline V gene encodes CDR1 MDHEN and CDR2 SYDVKM. The CDR3 loop spans 19 amino acids. J was trimmed by 4 bases and V by 3 bases; bases with no gene match: 13.

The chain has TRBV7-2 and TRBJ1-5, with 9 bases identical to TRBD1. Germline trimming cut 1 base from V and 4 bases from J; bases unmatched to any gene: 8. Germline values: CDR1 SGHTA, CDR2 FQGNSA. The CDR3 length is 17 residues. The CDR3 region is CASSLGRGTGKNQPQHF. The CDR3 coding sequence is TGTGCCAGCAGCTTAGGTAGGGGGACAGGGAAGAATCAGCCCCAGCATTTT. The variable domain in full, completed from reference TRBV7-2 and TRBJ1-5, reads GAGVSQSPSNKVTEKGKDVELRCDPISGHTALYWYRQSLGQGLEFLIYFQGNSAPDKSGLPSDRFSAERTGGSVSTLTIQRTQQEDSAVYLCASSLGRGTGKNQPQHFGDGTRLSIL.

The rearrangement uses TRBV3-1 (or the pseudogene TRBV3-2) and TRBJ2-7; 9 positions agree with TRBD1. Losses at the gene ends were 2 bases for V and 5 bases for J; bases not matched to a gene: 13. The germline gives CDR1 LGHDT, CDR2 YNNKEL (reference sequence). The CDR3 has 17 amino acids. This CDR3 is CASSQPLGTGYFHEQYF. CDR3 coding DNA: TGTGCCAGCAGCCAACCCCTGGGGACAGGGTATTTCCACGAGCAGTACTTC.

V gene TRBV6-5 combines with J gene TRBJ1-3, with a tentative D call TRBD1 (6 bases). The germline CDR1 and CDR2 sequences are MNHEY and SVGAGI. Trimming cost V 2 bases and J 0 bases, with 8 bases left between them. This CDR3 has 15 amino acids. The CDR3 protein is CASSYTGSSGNTIYF. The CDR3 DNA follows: TGTGCCAGCAGTTACACAGGGAGCTCTGGAAACACCATATATTTT.

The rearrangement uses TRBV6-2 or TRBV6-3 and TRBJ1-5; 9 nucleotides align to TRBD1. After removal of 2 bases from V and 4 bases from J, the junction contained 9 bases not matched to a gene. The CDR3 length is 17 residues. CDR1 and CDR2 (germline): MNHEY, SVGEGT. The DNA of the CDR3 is TGTGCCAGCAGTTACGAAGGGGACAGGGTTTTTAATCAGCCCCAGCATTTT. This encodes CASSYEGDRVFNQPQHF.

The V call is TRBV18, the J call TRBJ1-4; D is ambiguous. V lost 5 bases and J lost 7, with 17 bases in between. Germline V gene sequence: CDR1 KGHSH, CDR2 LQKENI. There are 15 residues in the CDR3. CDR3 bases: TGTGCCAGCTCAGATCCCACCCGACTGGGTGAAAAACTGTTTTTT. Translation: CASSDPTRLGEKLFF. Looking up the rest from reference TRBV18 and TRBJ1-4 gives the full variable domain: NAGVMQNPRHLVRRRGQEARLRCSPMKGHSHVYWYRQLPEEGLKFMVYLQKENIIDESGMPKERFSAEFPKEGPSILRIQQVVRGDSAAYFCASSDPTRLGEKLFFGSGTQLSVL.

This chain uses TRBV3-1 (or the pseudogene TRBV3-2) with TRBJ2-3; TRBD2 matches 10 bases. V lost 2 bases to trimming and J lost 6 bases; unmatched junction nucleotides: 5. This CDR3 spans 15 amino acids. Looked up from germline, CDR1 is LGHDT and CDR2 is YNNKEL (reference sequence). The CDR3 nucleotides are TGTGCCAGCAGCCAAAAGACGGGACTAGCGGATACGCAGTATTTT. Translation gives CASSQKTGLADTQYF.

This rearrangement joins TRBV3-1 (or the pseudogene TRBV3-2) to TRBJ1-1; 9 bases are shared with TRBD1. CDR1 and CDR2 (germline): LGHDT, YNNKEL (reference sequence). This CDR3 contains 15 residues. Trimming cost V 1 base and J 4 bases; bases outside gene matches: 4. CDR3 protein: CASSQALTGGTEAFF. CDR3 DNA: TGTGCCAGCAGCCAAGCCTTGACAGGGGGCACTGAAGCTTTCTTT.